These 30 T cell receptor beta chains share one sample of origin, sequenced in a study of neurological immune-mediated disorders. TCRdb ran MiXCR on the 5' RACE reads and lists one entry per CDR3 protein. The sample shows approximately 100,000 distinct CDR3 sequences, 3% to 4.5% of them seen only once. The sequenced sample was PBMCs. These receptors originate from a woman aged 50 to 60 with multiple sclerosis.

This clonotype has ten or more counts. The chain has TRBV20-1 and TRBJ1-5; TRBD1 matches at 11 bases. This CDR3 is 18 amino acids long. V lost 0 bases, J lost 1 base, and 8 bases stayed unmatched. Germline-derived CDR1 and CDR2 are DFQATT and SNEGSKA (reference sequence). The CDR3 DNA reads TGCAGTGCTAGAGATTTTAGGGACAGGGGGAAGAGCAATCAGCCCCAGCATTTT. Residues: CSARDFRDRGKSNQPQHF.

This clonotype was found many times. This CDR3 reads CASRITGFSGNEQFF. CDR3 nucleotide sequence: TGTGCCAGCAGAATTACAGGGTTTTCGGGCAATGAGCAGTTCTTC. The chain recombines TRBV2 with TRBJ2-1; a possible D gene is TRBD1 (6 bases). The germline V gene has CDR1 SNHLY and CDR2 FYNNEI. V lost 6 bases to trimming and J lost 6 bases, with 18 bases between them. The CDR3 covers 15 residues. Supplemented by reference TRBV2 and TRBJ2-1, the full variable domain reads EPEVTQTPSHQVTQMGQEVILRCVPISNHLYFYWYRQILGQKVEFLVSFYNNEISEKSEIFDDQFSVERPDGSNFTLKIRSTKLEDSAMYFCASRITGFSGNEQFFGPGTRLTVL.

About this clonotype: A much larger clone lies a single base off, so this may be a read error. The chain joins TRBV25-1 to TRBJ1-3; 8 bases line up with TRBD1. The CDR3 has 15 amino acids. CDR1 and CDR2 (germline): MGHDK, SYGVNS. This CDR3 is CASSVGTGSGKTIYF. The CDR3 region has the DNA TGTGCCAGCAGTGTGGGGACAGGCTCTGGAAAAACCATATATTTT.

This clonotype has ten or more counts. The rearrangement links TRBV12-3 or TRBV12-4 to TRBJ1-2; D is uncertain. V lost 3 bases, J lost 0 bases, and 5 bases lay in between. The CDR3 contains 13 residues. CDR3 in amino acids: CASSLNPNYGYTF. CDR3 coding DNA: TGTGCCAGCAGTTTGAACCCTAACTATGGCTACACCTTC.

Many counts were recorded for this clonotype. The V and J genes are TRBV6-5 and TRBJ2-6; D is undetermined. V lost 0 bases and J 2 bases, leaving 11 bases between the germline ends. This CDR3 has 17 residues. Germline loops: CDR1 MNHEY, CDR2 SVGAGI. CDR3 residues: CASSYSISGAGANVLTF. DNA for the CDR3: TGTGCCAGCAGTTACTCGATATCTGGGGCTGGGGCCAACGTCCTGACTTTC.

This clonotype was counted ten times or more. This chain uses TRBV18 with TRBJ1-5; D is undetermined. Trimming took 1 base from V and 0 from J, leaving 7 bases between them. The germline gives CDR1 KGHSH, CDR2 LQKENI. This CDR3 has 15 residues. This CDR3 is CASSPQGISNQPQHF. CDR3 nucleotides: TGTGCCAGCTCACCACAGGGAATTAGCAATCAGCCCCAGCATTTT.

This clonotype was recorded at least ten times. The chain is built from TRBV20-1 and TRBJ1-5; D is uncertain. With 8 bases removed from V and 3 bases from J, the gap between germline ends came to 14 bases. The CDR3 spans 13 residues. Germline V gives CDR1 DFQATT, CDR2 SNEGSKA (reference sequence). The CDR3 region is CSMSPGANQPQHF. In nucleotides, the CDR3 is TGCAGTATGAGCCCAGGAGCCAATCAGCCCCAGCATTTT.

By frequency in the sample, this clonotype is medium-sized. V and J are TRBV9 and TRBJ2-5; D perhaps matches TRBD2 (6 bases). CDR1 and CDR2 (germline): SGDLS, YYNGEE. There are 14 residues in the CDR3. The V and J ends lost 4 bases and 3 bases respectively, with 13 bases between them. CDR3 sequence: CASSPYGGKETQYF. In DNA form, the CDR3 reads TGTGCCAGCAGCCCCTACGGGGGAAAAGAGACCCAGTACTTC. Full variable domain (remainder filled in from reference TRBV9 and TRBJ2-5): DSGVTQTPKHLITATGQRVTLRCSPRSGDLSVYWYQQSLDQGLQFLIQYYNGEERAKGNILERFSAQQFPDLHSELNLSSLELGDSALYFCASSPYGGKETQYFGPGTRLLVL.

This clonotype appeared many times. The CDR3 loop reads CASSQIGTALHF. CDR3 coding DNA: TGTGCCAGCAGCCAAATCGGGACAGCTCTCCACTTT. J is TRBJ1-6 and V is TRBV3-1; 7 bases line up with TRBD1. V shed 2 bases and J 16 bases; nucleotides not matched to a gene: 5. CDR3 length: 12 amino acids. Germline CDR1 is LGHDT and CDR2 is YNNKEL (reference sequence).

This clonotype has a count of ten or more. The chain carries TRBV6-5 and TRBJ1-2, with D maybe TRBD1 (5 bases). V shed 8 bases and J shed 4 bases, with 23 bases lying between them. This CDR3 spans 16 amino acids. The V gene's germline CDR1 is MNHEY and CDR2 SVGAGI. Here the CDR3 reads CASYTQGRRQSYGYTF. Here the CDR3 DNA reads TGTGCCAGCTACACCCAGGGAAGACGACAAAGCTATGGCTACACCTTC.

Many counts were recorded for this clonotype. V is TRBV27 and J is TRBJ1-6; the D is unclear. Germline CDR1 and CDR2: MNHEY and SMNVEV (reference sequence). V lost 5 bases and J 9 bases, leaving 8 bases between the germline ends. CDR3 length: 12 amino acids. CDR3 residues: CASSRLGSPLHF. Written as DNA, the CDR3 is TGTGCCAGCAGTAGACTGGGTTCACCCCTCCACTTT.

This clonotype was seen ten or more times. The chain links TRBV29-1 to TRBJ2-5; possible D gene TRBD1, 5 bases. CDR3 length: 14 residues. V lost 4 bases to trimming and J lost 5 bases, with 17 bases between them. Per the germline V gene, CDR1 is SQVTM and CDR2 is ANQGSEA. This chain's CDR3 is CSVAGPQLPETQYF. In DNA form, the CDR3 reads TGCAGCGTTGCAGGGCCTCAATTGCCGGAGACCCAGTACTTC.

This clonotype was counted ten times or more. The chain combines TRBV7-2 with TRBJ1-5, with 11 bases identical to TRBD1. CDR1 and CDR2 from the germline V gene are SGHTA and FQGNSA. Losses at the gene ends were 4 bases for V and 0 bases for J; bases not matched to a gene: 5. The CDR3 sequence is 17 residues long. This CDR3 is CASSSGTGGNSNQPQHF. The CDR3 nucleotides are TGTGCCAGCAGCTCCGGGACAGGGGGAAATAGCAATCAGCCCCAGCATTTT.

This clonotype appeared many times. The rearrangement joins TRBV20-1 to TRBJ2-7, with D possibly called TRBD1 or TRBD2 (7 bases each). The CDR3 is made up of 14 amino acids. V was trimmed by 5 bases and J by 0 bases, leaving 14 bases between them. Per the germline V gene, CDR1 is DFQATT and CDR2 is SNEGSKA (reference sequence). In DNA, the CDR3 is TGCAGTGCTCAGGGGGGGGTAAACTCCTACGAGCAGTACTTC. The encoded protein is CSAQGGVNSYEQYF.

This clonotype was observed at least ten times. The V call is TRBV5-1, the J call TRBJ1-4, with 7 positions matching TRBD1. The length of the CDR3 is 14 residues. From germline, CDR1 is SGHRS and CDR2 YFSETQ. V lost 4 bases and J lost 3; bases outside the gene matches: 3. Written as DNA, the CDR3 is TGCGCCAGCAGCGTGACAGGGTCTAATGAAAAACTGTTTTTT. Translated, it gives CASSVTGSNEKLFF.

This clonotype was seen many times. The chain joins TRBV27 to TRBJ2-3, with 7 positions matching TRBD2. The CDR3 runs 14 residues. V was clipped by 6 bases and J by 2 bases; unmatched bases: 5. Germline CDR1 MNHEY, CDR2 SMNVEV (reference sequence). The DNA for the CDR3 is TGTGCCAGCAGCCCGGGACTACACACAGATACGCAGTATTTT. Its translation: CASSPGLHTDTQYF.

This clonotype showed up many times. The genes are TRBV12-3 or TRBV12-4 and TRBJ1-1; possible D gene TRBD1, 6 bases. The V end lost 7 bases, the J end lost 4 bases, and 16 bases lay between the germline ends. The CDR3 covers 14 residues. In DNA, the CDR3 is TGTGCCAGCACCATAACCAGGGGTAGCACTGAAGCTTTCTTT. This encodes CASTITRGSTEAFF.

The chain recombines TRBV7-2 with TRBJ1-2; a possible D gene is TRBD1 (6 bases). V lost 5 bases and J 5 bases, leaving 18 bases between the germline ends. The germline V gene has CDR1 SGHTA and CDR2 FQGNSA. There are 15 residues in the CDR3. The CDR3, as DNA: TGTGCCAGCAGCCCCAGAAGGGCACAGGGATATGGCTACACCTTC. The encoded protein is CASSPRRAQGYGYTF.

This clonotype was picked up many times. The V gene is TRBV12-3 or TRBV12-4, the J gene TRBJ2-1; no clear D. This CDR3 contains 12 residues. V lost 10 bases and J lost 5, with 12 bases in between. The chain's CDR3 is CAITKRNNEQFF. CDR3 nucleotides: TGTGCCATCACCAAGAGGAACAATGAGCAGTTCTTC.

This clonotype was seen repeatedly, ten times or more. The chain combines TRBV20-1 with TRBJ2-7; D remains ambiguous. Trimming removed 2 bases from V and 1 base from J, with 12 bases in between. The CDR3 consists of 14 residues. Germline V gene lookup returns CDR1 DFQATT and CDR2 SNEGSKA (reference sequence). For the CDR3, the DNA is TGCAGTGCTAGATCGGGTTTTTGGTCCTACGAGCAGTACTTC. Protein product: CSARSGFWSYEQYF.

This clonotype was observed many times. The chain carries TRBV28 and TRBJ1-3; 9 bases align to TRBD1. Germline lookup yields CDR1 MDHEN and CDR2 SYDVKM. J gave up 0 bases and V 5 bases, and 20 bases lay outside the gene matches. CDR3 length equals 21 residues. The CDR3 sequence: CASSPVRDRVRKTRSGNTIYF. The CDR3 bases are TGTGCCAGCAGTCCCGTCCGGGACAGGGTCCGTAAAACCCGCTCTGGAAACACCATATATTTT.

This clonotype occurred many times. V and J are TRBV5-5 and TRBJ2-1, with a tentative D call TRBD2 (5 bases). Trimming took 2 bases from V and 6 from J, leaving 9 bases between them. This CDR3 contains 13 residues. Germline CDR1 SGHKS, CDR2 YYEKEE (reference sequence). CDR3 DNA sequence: TGTGCCAGCAGCTTTCCCGGAGGCAATGAGCAGTTCTTC. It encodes CASSFPGGNEQFF.

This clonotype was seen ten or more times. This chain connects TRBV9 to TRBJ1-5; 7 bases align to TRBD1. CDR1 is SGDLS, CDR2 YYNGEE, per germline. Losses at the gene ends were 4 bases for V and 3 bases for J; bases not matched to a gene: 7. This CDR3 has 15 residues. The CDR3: CASSQGGGLNQPQHF. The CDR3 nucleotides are TGTGCCAGCAGCCAGGGGGGGGGACTCAATCAGCCCCAGCATTTT.

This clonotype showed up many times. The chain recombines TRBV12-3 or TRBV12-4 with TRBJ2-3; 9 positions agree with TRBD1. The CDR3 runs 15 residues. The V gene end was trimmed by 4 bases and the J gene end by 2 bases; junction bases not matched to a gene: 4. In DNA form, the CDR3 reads TGTGCCAGCAGTTCCTGGACAGGGGTCACAGATACGCAGTATTTT. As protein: CASSSWTGVTDTQYF.

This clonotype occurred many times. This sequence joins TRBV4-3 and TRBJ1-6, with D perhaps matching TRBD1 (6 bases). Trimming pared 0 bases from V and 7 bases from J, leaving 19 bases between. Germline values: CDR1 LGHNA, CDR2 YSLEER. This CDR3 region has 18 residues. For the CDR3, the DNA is TGCGCCAGCAGCCAAGATCCAGGGCTGACAGGAGGAAATTCACCCCTCCACTTT. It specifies CASSQDPGLTGGNSPLHF.

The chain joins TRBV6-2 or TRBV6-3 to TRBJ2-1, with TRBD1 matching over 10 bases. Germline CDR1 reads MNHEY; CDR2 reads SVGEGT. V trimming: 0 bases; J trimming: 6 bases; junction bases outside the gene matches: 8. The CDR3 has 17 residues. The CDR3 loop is CASSYSSPGQGSNEQFF. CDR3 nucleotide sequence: TGTGCCAGCAGTTACTCGTCACCGGGACAGGGGTCCAATGAGCAGTTCTTC.

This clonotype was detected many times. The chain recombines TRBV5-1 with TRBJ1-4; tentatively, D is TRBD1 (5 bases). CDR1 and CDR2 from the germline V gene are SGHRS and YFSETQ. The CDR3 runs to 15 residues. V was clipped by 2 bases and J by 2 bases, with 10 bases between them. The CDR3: CASSFSGRTNEKLFF. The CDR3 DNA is TGCGCCAGCAGCTTCTCGGGACGTACTAATGAAAAACTGTTTTTT. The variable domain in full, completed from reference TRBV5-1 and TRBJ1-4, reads KAGVTQTPRYLIKTRGQQVTLSCSPISGHRSVSWYQQTPGQGLQFLFEYFSETQRNKGNFPGRFSGRQFSNSRSEMNVSTLELGDSALYLCASSFSGRTNEKLFFGSGTQLSVL.

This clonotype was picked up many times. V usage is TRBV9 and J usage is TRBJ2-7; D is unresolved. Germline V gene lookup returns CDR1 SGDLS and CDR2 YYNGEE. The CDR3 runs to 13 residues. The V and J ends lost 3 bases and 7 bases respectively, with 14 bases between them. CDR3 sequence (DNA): TGTGCCAGCAGCGCCCCCACCCGGAGTGAGCAGTACTTC. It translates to CASSAPTRSEQYF.

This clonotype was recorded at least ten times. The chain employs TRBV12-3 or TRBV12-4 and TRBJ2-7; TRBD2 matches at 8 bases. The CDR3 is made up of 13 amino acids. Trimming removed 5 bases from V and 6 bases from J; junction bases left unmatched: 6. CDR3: CASSPGGGPEQYF. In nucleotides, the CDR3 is TGTGCCAGCAGTCCGGGGGGGGGCCCCGAGCAGTACTTC.

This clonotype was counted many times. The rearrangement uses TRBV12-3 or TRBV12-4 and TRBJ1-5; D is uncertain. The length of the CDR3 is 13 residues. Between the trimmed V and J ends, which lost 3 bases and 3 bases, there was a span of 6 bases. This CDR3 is CASSFTDNQPQHF. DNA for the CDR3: TGTGCCAGCAGTTTCACGGACAATCAGCCCCAGCATTTT.